Following are 17 T cell receptor beta chains from one sample sequenced in a study of T cells after yellow fever vaccination. TCRdb re-called the 5' RACE reads through MiXCR, storing one row per CDR3 protein. Of a few hundred thousand distinct CDR3 sequences in the sample, approximately 3.5% were seen once. The specimen comprised PBMCs, sampled 15 days after the yellow fever booster vaccination. Source of these receptors: a man aged 18-30 years who received the YFV17D yellow fever vaccine.

This clonotype was picked up many times. V and J are TRBV5-1 and TRBJ1-6; 9 bases agree with TRBD1. Germline CDR1 reads SGHRS; CDR2 reads YFSETQ. The CDR3 is 15 residues long. V was pared by 0 bases and J by 7 bases, with 2 bases of the junction left unmatched. CDR3 DNA sequence: TGCGCCAGCAGCTTGGCGGACAGGGGAAATTCACCCCTCCACTTT. Its translation is CASSLADRGNSPLHF. Using reference TRBV5-1 and TRBJ1-6 for the parts outside the CDR3, the full variable domain is KAGVTQTPRYLIKTRGQQVTLSCSPISGHRSVSWYQQTPGQGLQFLFEYFSETQRNKGNFPGRFSGRQFSNSRSEMNVSTLELGDSALYLCASSLADRGNSPLHFGNGTRLTVT.

The sample holds many counts of this clonotype. The chain recombines TRBV20-1 with TRBJ2-5; unclear D gene. The V gene's germline CDR1 is DFQATT and CDR2 SNEGSKA (reference sequence). The CDR3 covers 12 residues. Trimming pared 1 base from V and 0 bases from J, leaving 3 bases between. The CDR3 is CSARVYQETQYF. The CDR3 DNA reads as TGCAGTGCTAGAGTTTACCAAGAGACCCAGTACTTC.

Many counts were recorded for this clonotype. The chain combines TRBV20-1 with TRBJ2-5; D unclear. The CDR3 is made up of 12 amino acids. V was trimmed by 6 bases and J by 0 bases, leaving 8 bases between them. CDR1 and CDR2 from the germline V gene are DFQATT and SNEGSKA (reference sequence). CDR3 residues: CSAQRYQETQYF. CDR3 coding DNA: TGCAGTGCCCAGAGGTACCAAGAGACCCAGTACTTC.

In this sample, this clonotype turned up many times. V is TRBV19 and J is TRBJ2-5; D remains unclear. The CDR3 is 15 residues long. Germline values: CDR1 LNHDA, CDR2 SQIVND (reference sequence). V dropped 0 bases and J dropped 4 bases, with 12 bases sitting between them. Here the CDR3 DNA reads TGTGCCAGTAGTATAGACGGTAGGGTAGGAGAGACCCAGTACTTC. Its protein product is CASSIDGRVGETQYF.

This clonotype was recorded at least ten times. This sequence joins TRBV5-1 and TRBJ1-1, with D possibly matching TRBD1 (6 bases). V was shortened by 1 base and J by 3 bases, with 7 bases between the two germline ends. Germline V CDR1 and CDR2: SGHRS, YFSETQ. The CDR3 length is 13 residues. The CDR3 is CASSLRGDTEAFF. Written as DNA, the CDR3 is TGCGCCAGCAGCTTGAGGGGGGACACTGAAGCTTTCTTT.

This clonotype was counted at least ten times. The chain couples TRBV7-9 to TRBJ1-4; 7 bases are a match to TRBD1. Germline loops: CDR1 SEHNR, CDR2 FQNEAQ (reference sequence). This CDR3 has 15 amino acids. J was trimmed by 11 bases and V by 3 bases; bases with no gene match: 12. Written as DNA, the CDR3 is TGTGCCAGCAGCTTCGACAGGGATGTACAGAAGAAACTGTTTTTT. Its protein product is CASSFDRDVQKKLFF.

This clonotype has a count of ten or more. The chain uses TRBV12-3 or TRBV12-4 and TRBJ2-5; D assignment may be TRBD1 or TRBD2 (6 bases each). V lost 8 bases and J lost 3, with 10 bases in between. This CDR3 has 12 amino acids. The CDR3 sequence is CASRGLEETQYF. CDR3 bases: TGTGCCAGCCGGGGGCTAGAAGAGACCCAGTACTTC.

In its sample, this clonotype was seen many times. The gene calls are TRBV6-5 and TRBJ1-2, with TRBD1 identical over 10 bases. Losses at the gene ends were 6 bases for V and 0 bases for J; bases not matched to a gene: 4. The CDR3 has 15 residues. Germline V gene lookup returns CDR1 MNHEY and CDR2 SVGAGI. Here the CDR3 DNA reads TGTGCCAGCAGGGGGACAGGGGTGTCTAACTATGGCTACACCTTC. This codes for CASRGTGVSNYGYTF.

This clonotype was found many times. The chain joins TRBV7-2 to TRBJ2-7; 13 nucleotides match TRBD2. V dropped 0 bases and J dropped 0; count of bases not matched to a gene: 8. Germline CDR1 reads SGHTA; CDR2 reads FQGNSA. The CDR3 is made up of 19 amino acids. CDR3: CASSLARLAGGSSSYEQYF. CDR3 nucleotide sequence: TGTGCCAGCAGCTTAGCGCGACTAGCGGGGGGATCAAGCTCCTACGAGCAGTACTTC.

At least ten counts were recorded for this clonotype. V usage is TRBV12-3 or TRBV12-4 and J usage is TRBJ2-2; 8 bases fit TRBD2. The CDR3 runs to 15 residues. V was pared by 6 bases and J by 3 bases, with 6 bases of the junction left unmatched. In DNA form, the CDR3 reads TGTGCCAGCAGACCGAGCGGGGGAGACACCGGGGAGCTGTTTTTT. It specifies CASRPSGGDTGELFF.

This clonotype has a count of ten or more. V is TRBV18 and J is TRBJ2-6; D possibly uses TRBD1 or TRBD2 (5 bases each). V was clipped by 5 bases and J by 0 bases, with 14 bases between them. This CDR3 region has 17 residues. Germline CDR1 reads KGHSH; CDR2 reads LQKENI. The DNA of the CDR3 is TGTGCCAGCTCATTGAGGGGTCCTAGCTCTGGGGCCAACGTCCTGACTTTC. The encoded protein is CASSLRGPSSGANVLTF.

This clonotype was picked up many times. The chain joins TRBV4-1 to TRBJ1-1, with 7 nucleotides matching TRBD1. Germline V gene lookup returns CDR1 MGHRA and CDR2 YSYEKL. V shed 5 bases, J shed 0 bases, and the junction held 9 bases outside the gene matches. This CDR3 is built from 16 residues. CDR3 in amino acids: CASSGPQGRMNTEAFF. Here the CDR3 DNA reads TGCGCCAGCAGCGGCCCACAGGGGCGAATGAACACTGAAGCTTTCTTT.

This clonotype was found many times. The chain recombines TRBV7-2 with TRBJ2-3; 9 nucleotides agree with TRBD2. Germline V CDR1 and CDR2: SGHTA, FQGNSA. Unmatched junction bases numbered 4, after V lost 1 base and J lost 2 bases. The length of the CDR3 is 16 residues. CDR3 in amino acids: CASSLVGGGDTDTQYF. The CDR3 nucleotides read TGTGCCAGCAGCTTAGTAGGCGGGGGGGACACAGATACGCAGTATTTT.

The table lists this clonotype with many counts. This chain connects TRBV29-1 to TRBJ2-7; D is uncertain. Trimming took off 7 bases at V and 3 bases at J, with 13 bases between the two ends. The CDR3 length is 12 residues. Germline CDR1 SQVTM, CDR2 ANQGSEA. The CDR3 DNA reads as TGCAGCGCGACCGGACGGCACTACGAGCAGTACGTC. Translating it yields CSATGRHYEQYV.

This clonotype was seen many times. This chain uses TRBV7-2 with TRBJ2-1; 13 nucleotides align to TRBD2. The CDR3 is 17 amino acids. The junction had 10 bases not matched to a gene; V was cut back by 6 bases and J by 5 bases. Germline-derived CDR1 and CDR2 are SGHTA and FQGNSA. CDR3 residues: CASRLGTSGGAHNEQFF. The CDR3 DNA sequence: TGTGCCAGCAGGCTTGGTACTAGCGGGGGGGCCCACAATGAGCAGTTCTTC.

This clonotype has at least ten counts. This chain uses TRBV25-1 with TRBJ2-3; 15 bases match TRBD2. Germline CDR1 reads MGHDK; CDR2 reads SYGVNS. This CDR3 is built from 16 residues. Unmatched junction bases numbered 5, after V lost 4 bases and J lost 6 bases. The CDR3 DNA follows: TGTGCCAGCAGTGGGACTAGCGGGGGGGCCTTGGATACGCAGTATTTT. This encodes CASSGTSGGALDTQYF.

This clonotype was recorded many times. CDR3 DNA sequence: TGTGCCAGCAGTCTCAGGGTGCGTTTGAACACCGGGGAGCTGTTTTTT. Translating gives CASSLRVRLNTGELFF. This chain joins TRBV27 and TRBJ2-2; TRBD1 might be the D (5 bases). Per germline, CDR1 MNHEY and CDR2 SMNVEV (reference sequence). CDR3 size: 16 residues. V was pared by 5 bases and J by 1 base, with 14 bases between.